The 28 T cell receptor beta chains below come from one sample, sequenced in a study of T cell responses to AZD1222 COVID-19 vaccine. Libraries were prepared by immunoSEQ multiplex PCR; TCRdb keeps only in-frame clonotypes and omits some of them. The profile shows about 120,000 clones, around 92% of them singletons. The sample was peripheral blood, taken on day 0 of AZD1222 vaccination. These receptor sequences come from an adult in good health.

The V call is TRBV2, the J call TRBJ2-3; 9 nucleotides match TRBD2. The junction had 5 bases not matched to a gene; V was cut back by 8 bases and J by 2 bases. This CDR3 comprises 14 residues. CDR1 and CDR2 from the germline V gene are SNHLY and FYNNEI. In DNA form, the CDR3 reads TGTGCCAGCGCTAGCGGGGACTACACAGATACGCAGTATTTT. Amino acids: CASASGDYTDTQYF. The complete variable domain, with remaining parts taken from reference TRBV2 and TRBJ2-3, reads EPEVTQTPSHQVTQMGQEVILRCVPISNHLYFYWYRQILGQKVEFLVSFYNNEISEKSEIFDDQFSVERPDGSNFTLKIRSTKLEDSAMYFCASASGDYTDTQYFGPGTRLTVL.

For the CDR3, the DNA is TGTGCCAGCAGCCGAAAGGGGGATCCCCTCACAGATACGCAGTATTTT. Its protein product is CASSRKGDPLTDTQYF. V and J are TRBV5-4 and TRBJ2-3; maybe TRBD1 (6 bases). The germline V gene has CDR1 SGHNT and CDR2 YYREEE (reference sequence). V lost 4 bases and J 2 bases, leaving 17 bases between the germline ends. The CDR3 has 16 residues. The variable domain in full, with the rest retrieved from reference TRBV5-4 and TRBJ2-3, is ETGVTQSPTHLIKTRGQQVTLRCSSQSGHNTVSWYQQALGQGPQFIFQYYREEENGRGNFPPRFSGLQFPNYSSELNVNALELDDSALYLCASSRKGDPLTDTQYFGPGTRLTVL.

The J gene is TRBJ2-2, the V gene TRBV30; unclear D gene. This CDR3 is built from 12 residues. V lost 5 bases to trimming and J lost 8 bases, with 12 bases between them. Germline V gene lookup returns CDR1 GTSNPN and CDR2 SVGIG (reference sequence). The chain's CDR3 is CAWSHGGGELFF. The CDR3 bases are TGTGCCTGGTCCCACGGTGGAGGGGAGCTGTTTTTT.

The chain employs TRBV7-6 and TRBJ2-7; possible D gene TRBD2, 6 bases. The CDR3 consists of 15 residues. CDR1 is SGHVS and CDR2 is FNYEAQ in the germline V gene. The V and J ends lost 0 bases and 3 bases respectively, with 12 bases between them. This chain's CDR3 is CASSLASGGVYEQYF. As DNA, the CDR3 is TGTGCCAGCAGCTTAGCCAGCGGAGGGGTCTACGAGCAGTACTTC.

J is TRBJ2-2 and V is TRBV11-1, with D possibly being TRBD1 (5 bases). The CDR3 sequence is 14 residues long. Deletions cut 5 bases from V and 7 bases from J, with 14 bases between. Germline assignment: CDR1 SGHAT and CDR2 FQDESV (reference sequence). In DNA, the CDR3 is TGTGCCAGCAGCGGGTTTAAGGGGCACGGGGAGCTGTTTTTT. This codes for CASSGFKGHGELFF.

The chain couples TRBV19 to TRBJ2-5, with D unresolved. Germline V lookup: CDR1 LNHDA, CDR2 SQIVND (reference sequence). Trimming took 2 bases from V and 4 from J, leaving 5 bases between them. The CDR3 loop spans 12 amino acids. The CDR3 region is CASSISGETQYF. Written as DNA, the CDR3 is TGTGCCAGTAGTATAAGTGGAGAGACCCAGTACTTC. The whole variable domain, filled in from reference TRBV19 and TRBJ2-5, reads DGGITQSPKYLFRKEGQNVTLSCEQNLNHDAMYWYRQDPGQGLRLIYYSQIVNDFQKGDIAEGYSVSREKKESFPLTVTSAQKNPTAFYLCASSISGETQYFGPGTRLLVL.

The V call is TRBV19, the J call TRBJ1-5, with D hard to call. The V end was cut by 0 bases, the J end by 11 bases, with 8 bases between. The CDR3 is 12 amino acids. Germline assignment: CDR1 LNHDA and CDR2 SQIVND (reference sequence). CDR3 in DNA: TGTGCCAGTAGTATAGACCCACTAACCCAGCATTTT. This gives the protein CASSIDPLTQHF. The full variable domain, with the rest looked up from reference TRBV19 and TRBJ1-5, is DGGITQSPKYLFRKEGQNVTLSCEQNLNHDAMYWYRQDPGQGLRLIYYSQIVNDFQKGDIAEGYSVSREKKESFPLTVTSAQKNPTAFYLCASSIDPLTQHFGDGTRLSIL.

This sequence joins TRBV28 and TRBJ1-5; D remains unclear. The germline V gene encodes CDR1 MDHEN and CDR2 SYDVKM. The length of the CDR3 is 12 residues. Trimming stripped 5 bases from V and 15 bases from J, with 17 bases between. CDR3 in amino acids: CASSLPPGSPHF. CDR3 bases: TGTGCCAGCAGTCTTCCGCCAGGCTCTCCGCATTTT.

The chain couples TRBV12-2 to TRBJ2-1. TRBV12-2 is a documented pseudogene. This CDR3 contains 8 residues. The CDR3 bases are TGTGCAAGTTACGATCGATTCTTC. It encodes CASYDRFF.

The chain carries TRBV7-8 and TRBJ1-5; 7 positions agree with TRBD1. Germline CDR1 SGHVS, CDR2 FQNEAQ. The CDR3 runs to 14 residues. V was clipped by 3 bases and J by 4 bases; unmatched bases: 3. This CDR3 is CASSLTGNNQPQHF. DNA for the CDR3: TGTGCCAGCAGCTTGACAGGGAATAATCAGCCCCAGCATTTT.

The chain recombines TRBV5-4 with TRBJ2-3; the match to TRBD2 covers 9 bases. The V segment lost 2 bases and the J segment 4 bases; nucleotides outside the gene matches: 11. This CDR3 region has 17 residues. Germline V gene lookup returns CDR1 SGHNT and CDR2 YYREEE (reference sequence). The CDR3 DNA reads TGTGCCAGCAGCTTCAAAATTGCGGGAGGGATGGCAGATACGCAGTATTTT. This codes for CASSFKIAGGMADTQYF.

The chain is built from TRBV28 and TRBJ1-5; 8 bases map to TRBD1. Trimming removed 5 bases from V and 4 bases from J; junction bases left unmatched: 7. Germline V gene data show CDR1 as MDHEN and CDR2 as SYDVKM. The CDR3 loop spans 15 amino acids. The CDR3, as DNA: TGTGCCAGCAGTCCTCAGGGGGCCTTAAATCAGCCCCAGCATTTT. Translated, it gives CASSPQGALNQPQHF.

CDR3 loop: CASSRLGSGNTIYF. The CDR3 DNA reads TGTGCCAGCAGTCGCCTCGGGTCTGGAAACACCATATATTTT. The chain employs TRBV6-2 or TRBV6-3 and TRBJ1-3; no clear D gene. The germline V and J ends were trimmed by 5 bases and 1 base, with 9 bases remaining between them. CDR1 is MNHEY, CDR2 SVGEGT, per germline. CDR3 length: 14 residues.

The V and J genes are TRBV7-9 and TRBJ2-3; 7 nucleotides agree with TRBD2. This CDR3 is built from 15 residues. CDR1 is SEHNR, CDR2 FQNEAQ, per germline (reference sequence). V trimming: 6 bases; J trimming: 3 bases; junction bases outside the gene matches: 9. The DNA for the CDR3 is TGTGCCAGCAGTCTCTCGCGGGGAGGGACAGATACGCAGTATTTT. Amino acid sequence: CASSLSRGGTDTQYF.

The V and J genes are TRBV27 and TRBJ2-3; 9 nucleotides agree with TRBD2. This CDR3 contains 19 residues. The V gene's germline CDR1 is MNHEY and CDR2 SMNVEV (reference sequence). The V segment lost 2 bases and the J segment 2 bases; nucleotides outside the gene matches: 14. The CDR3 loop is CASSLGRGGRARDTDTQYF. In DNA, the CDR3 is TGTGCCAGCAGTTTAGGTAGGGGCGGGAGGGCCCGGGACACAGATACGCAGTATTTT.

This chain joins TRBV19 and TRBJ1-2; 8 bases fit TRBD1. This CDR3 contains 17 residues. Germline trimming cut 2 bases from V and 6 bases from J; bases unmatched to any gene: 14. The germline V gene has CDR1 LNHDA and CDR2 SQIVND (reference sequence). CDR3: CASSITGGNVAWDGYTF. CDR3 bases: TGTGCCAGTAGTATAACAGGGGGAAATGTGGCCTGGGATGGCTACACCTTC.

For the CDR3, the DNA is TGTGCCAGCAGTTCAGGACTAGCTGCTGGGTTTGGCTATGAGCAGTTCTTC. Protein: CASSSGLAAGFGYEQFF. V gene TRBV27 combines with J gene TRBJ2-1; 8 nucleotides line up with TRBD2. Losses at the gene ends were 4 bases for V and 8 bases for J; bases not matched to a gene: 16. This CDR3 has 17 residues. Germline CDR1 is MNHEY and CDR2 is SMNVEV (reference sequence).

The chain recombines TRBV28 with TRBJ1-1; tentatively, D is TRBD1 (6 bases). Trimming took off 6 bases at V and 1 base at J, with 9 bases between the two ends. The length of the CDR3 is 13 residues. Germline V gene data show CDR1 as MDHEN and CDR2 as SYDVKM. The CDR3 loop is CASRRGGNTEAFF. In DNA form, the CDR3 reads TGTGCCAGCAGGCGAGGGGGGAACACTGAAGCTTTCTTT.

The CDR3 here is CASSFGQRDQPQHF. In nucleotides, the CDR3 is TGTGCCAGCAGCTTTGGACAGCGAGATCAGCCCCAGCATTTT. V is TRBV11-2 and J is TRBJ1-5; D may be TRBD1 (6 bases). The CDR3 extends over 14 amino acids. The V gene's germline CDR1 is SGHAT and CDR2 FQNNGV. Trimming shortened V by 3 bases and J by 5 bases, and 11 bases separated the two germline ends.

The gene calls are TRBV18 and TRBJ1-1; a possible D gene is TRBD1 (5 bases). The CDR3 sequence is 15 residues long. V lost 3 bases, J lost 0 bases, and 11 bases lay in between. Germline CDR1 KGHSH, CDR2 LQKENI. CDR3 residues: CASSPSQGLNTEAFF. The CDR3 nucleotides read TGTGCCAGCTCACCCTCCCAGGGCTTGAACACTGAAGCTTTCTTT.

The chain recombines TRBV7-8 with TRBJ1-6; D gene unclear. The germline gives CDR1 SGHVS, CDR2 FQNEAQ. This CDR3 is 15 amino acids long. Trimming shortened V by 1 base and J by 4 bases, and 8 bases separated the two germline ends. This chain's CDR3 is CASSLDLGYNSPLHF. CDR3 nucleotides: TGTGCCAGCAGCTTAGATCTGGGGTATAATTCACCCCTCCACTTT.

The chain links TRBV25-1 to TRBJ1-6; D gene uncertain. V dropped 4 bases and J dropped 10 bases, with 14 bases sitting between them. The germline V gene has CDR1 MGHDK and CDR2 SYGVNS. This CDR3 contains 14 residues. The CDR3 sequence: CASSGPRSGSPLHF. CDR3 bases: TGTGCCAGCAGTGGGCCGCGATCGGGATCACCCCTCCACTTT. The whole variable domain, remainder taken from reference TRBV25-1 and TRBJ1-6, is EADIYQTPRYLVIGTGKKITLECSQTMGHDKMYWYQQDPGMELHLIHYSYGVNSTEKGDLSSESTVSRIRTEHFPLTLESARPSHTSQYLCASSGPRSGSPLHFGNGTRLTVT.

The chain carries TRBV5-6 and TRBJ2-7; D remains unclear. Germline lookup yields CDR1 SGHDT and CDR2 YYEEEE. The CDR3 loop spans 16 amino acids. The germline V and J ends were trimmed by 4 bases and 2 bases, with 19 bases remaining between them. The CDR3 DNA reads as TGTGCCAGCAGCAGCCTTAGATGGGGATCCGCCTACGAGCAGTACTTC. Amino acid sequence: CASSSLRWGSAYEQYF.

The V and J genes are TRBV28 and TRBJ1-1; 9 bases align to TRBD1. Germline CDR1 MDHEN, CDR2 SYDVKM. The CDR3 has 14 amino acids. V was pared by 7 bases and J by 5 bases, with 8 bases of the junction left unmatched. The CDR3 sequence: CASTRQGVGTEAFF. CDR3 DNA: TGTGCCAGCACCAGACAGGGGGTCGGTACTGAAGCTTTCTTT.

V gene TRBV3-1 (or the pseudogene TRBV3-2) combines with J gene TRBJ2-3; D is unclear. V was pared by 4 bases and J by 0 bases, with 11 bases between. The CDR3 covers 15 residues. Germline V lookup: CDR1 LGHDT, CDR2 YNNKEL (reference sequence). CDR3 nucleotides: TGTGCCAGCAGCCCAGAGCCCTTAAGCACAGATACGCAGTATTTT. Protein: CASSPEPLSTDTQYF.

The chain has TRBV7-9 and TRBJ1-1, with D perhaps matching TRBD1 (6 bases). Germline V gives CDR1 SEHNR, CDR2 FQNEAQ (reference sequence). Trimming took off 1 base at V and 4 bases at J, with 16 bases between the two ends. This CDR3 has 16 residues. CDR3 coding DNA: TGTGCCAGCAGCTTAGTATCGGGGGCGGGAGCCACTGAAGCTTTCTTT. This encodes CASSLVSGAGATEAFF.

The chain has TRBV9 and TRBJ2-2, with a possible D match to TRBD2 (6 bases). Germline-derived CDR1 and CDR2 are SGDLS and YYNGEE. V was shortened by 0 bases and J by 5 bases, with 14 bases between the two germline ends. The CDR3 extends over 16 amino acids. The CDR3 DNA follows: TGTGCCAGCAGCGTAGGGTTACTAGCAGAAACCGGGGAGCTGTTTTTT. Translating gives CASSVGLLAETGELFF.

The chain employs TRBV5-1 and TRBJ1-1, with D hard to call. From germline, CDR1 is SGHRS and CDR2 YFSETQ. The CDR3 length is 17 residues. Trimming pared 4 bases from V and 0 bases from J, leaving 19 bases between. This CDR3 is CASSIGPLNGVNTEAFF. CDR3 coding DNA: TGCGCCAGCAGCATCGGACCCCTAAATGGAGTGAACACTGAAGCTTTCTTT. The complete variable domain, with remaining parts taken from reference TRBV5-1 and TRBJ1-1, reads KAGVTQTPRYLIKTRGQQVTLSCSPISGHRSVSWYQQTPGQGLQFLFEYFSETQRNKGNFPGRFSGRQFSNSRSEMNVSTLELGDSALYLCASSIGPLNGVNTEAFFGQGTRLTVV.